Reported below is one TCR beta chain. This record comes from a study of blood T cell repertoires in COVID-19. Assay: immunoSEQ multiplex PCR; the TCRdb copy retains only in-frame clones and omits some. This sample has some 45,000 clones; 87% occur once, and the top ten carry less than 20%. CDR1 SNHLY and CDR2 FYNNEI come from the germline V gene. This CDR3 region has 14 residues. The germline V and J ends were trimmed by 4 bases and 1 base, with 8 bases remaining between them. The rearrangement links TRBV2 to TRBJ1-5, with D maybe TRBD1 (6 bases). This receptor was identified in a man aged 55 to 70 with active COVID-19. Sequencing was performed on peripheral blood. The CDR3 region is CASSAGTSNQPQHF. In nucleotides, the CDR3 is TGTGCCAGCAGTGCAGGGACAAGCAATCAGCCCCAGCATTTT.